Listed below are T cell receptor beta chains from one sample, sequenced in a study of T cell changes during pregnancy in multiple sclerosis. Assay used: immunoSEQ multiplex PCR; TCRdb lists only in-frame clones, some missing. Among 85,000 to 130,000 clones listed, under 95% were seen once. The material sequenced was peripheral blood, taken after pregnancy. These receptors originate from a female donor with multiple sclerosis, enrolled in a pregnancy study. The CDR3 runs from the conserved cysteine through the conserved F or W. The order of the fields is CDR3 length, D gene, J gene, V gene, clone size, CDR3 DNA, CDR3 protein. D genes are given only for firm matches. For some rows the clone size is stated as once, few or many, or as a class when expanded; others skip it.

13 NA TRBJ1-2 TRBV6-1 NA TGTGCCAGCAGTGAAGTACAGGGTCGAGGCTACACCTTC CASSEVQGRGYTF
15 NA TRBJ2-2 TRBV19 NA TGTGCCAGTAGTTCCAGGGGCACGAACACCGGGGAGCTGTTTTTT CASSSRGTNTGELFF
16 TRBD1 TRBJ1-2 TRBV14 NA TGTGCCAGCAGCCAAGGGGACAGGGTACGGAACTATGGCTACACCTTC CASSQGDRVRNYGYTF
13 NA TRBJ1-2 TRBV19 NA TGTGCCAGTAGTCTCCGGGACACGGGGGGCTACACCTTC CASSLRDTGGYTF
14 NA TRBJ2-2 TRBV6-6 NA TGTGCCAGCAGCCAGGGAATAAACACCGGGGAGCTGTTTTTT CASSQGINTGELFF
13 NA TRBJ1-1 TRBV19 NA TGTGCCAGTAGTTCGACAGTGAACACTGAAGCTTTCTTT CASSSTVNTEAFF
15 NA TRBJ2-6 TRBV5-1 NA TGCGCCAGCAGCCGCGAGAGCTCTGGGGCCAACGTCCTGACTTTC CASSRESSGANVLTF
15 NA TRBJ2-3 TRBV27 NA TGTGCCAGCAGCCGGACAGTTCCCCGCACAGATACGCAGTATTTT CASSRTVPRTDTQYF
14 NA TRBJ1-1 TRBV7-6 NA TGTGCCAGCAGCTCCGGGACACTGAACACTGAAGCTTTCTTT CASSSGTLNTEAFF
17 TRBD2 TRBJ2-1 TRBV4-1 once TGCGCCAGCAGCCAAGCCCCTAGCGGGAGGGCCTACAATGAGCAGTTCTTC CASSQAPSGRAYNEQFF
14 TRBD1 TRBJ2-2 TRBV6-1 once TGTGCCACCTGGGGACAGTCTTATACCGGGGAGCTGTTTTTT CATWGQSYTGELFF
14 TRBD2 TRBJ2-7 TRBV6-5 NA TGTGCCAGCAGTTCCATACGGGAGGGCTACGAGCAGTACTTC CASSSIREGYEQYF
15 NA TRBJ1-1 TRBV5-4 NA TGTGCCAGCAGCTTGGGTGGGAGGGGGAACACTGAAGCTTTCTTT CASSLGGRGNTEAFF
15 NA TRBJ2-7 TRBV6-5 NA TGTGCCAGCAGTTACGGGGCGGCACACGCCTACGAGCAGTACTTC CASSYGAAHAYEQYF
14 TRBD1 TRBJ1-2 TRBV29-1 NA TGCAGCGTCGTGGGGGACAGCCCTAACTATGGCTACACCTTC CSVVGDSPNYGYTF
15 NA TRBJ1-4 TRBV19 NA TGTGCCAGTAGTACTATGACAGCCGCTAATGAAAAACTGTTTTTT CASSTMTAANEKLFF
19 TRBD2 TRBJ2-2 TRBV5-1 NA TGCGCCAGCAGCCCCCTGGGACTAGCGGGAGTTCAGAGGACCGGGGAGCTGTTTTTT CASSPLGLAGVQRTGELFF
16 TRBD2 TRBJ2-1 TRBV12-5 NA TGTGCTAGTGGCTCTAGCGGGGGGGCTTGGTACAATGAGCAGTTCTTC CASGSSGGAWYNEQFF
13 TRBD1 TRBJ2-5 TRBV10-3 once TGTGCCATCAGTGGACAGGGCCAAGAGACCCAGTACTTC CAISGQGQETQYF
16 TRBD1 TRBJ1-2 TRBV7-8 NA TGTGCCAGCAGCTTAGCAGTACAGGGGGGTAACTATGGCTACACCTTC CASSLAVQGGNYGYTF
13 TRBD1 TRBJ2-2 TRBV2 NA TGTGCCAGCCATCAGGGGGCCACCGGGGAGCTGTTTTTT CASHQGATGELFF
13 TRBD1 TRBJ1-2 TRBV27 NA TGTGCCAGCCGCGGACAGGTATTAGGAGGCTACACCTTC CASRGQVLGGYTF
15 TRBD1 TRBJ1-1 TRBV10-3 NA TGTGCCATCAGCGTAGCGACAGGGGGGAGCACTGAAGCTTTCTTT CAISVATGGSTEAFF
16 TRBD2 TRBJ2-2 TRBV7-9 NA TGTGCCAGCAGCTTAGTCGCGGGGGGGCCCGCCGGGGAGCTGTTTTTT CASSLVAGGPAGELFF
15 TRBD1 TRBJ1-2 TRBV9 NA TGTGCCAGCAGCGTAGCAGGGACAGGTGGATGGGGCTACACCTTC CASSVAGTGGWGYTF
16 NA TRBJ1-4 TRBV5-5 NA TGTGCCAGCAGCCCTTCGACAAGGTCAACTAATGAAAAACTGTTTTTT CASSPSTRSTNEKLFF
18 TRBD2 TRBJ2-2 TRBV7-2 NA TGTGCCAGCAGCCTAGAATATCGACTAGCGGGATACACCGGGGAGCTGTTTTTT CASSLEYRLAGYTGELFF
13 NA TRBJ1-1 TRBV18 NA TGTGCCAGCTCACCCGAAACTCCATCTCTAGCTTTCTTT CASSPETPSLAFF
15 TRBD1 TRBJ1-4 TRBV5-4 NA TGTGCCAGCAGCTTGGCCCCAGGGGGCGGAGAAAAACTGTTTTTT CASSLAPGGGEKLFF
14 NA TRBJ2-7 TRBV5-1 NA TGCGCCAGCAGCTTGACAGGGAGCTCCTACGAGCAGTACTTC CASSLTGSSYEQYF
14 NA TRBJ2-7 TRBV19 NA TGTGCCAGTAGTATCGTCCAGGGTCTTGACGAGCAGTACTTC CASSIVQGLDEQYF
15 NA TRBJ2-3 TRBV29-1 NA TGCAGCGTTGGGGGCGTCAGGGATAGCACAGATACGCAGTATTTT CSVGGVRDSTDTQYF
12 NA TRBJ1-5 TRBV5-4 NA TGTGCCAGCAGCTTGGGAGGGCGGCCCCAGCATTTT CASSLGGRPQHF
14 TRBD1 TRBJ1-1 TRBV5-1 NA TGCGCCAGCAGCATCAGGGGGCCGAACACTGAAGCTTTCTTT CASSIRGPNTEAFF
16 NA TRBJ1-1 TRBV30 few TGTGCCTGGAGCCCAGCACCTACAGGGAAGAACACTGAAGCTTTCTTT CAWSPAPTGKNTEAFF
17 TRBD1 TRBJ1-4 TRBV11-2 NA TGTGCCAGCAGCTTAGGCAGGGGGCTGGGAACTAATGAAAAACTGTTTTTT CASSLGRGLGTNEKLFF
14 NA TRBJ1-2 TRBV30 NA TGTGCCTGGAGGACAGCGTACACTAACTATGGCTACACCTTC CAWRTAYTNYGYTF
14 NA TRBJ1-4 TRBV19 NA TGTGCCAGTAGTGGGGGAGGGGCTAATGAAAAACTGTTTTTT CASSGGGANEKLFF
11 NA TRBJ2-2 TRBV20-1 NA TGCAGTACTCCTCCCCCCGGGGAGCTGTTTTTT CSTPPPGELFF
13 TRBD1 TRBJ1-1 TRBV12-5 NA TGTGCTAGTGGCCCCGACAGGGACACTGAAGCTTTCTTT CASGPDRDTEAFF
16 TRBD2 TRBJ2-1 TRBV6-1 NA TGTGCCAGCAGTGCGGGGACTAGCGGGATATTCAATGAGCAGTTCTTC CASSAGTSGIFNEQFF
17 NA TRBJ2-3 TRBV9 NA TGTGCCAGCAGCTCCCCCATGACGGGGGTTCGAACAGATACGCAGTATTTT CASSSPMTGVRTDTQYF
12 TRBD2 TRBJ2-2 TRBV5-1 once TGCGCCAGCAGCAATCTAGCGGGGAACCCCTTTTTT CASSNLAGNPFF
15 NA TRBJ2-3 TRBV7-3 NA TGTGCCAGCAGCTACGGGGGGCCCCCGGGAGATACGCAGTATTTT CASSYGGPPGDTQYF
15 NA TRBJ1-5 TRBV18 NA TGTGCCAGCTCACCGGGGGGGGTCTGGGATCAGCCCCAGCATTTT CASSPGGVWDQPQHF
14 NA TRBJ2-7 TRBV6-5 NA TGTGCCAGCAGTTACTCGACCCTAGCCTACGAGCAGTACTTC CASSYSTLAYEQYF
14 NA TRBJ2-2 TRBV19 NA TGTGCCAGTAGTAGCGGGGACGTCACCGGGGAGCTGTTTTTT CASSSGDVTGELFF
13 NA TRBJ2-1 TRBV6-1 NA TGTGCCAGCAGTGCAGGATCCTACAATGAGCAGTTCTTC CASSAGSYNEQFF
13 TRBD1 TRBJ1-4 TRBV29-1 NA TGCAGCGCAGGGGGAATATTTAATGAAAAACTGTTTTTT CSAGGIFNEKLFF